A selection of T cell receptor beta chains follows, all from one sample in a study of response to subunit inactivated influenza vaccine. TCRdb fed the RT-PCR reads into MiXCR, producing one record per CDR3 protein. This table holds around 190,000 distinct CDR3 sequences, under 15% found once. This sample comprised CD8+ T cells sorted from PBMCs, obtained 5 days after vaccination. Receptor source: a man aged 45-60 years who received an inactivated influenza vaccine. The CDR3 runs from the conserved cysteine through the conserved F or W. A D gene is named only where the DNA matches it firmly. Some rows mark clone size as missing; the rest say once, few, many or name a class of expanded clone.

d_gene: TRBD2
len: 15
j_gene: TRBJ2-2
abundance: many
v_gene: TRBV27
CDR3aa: CASSYLSGRTGELFF
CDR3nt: TGTGCCAGCAGTTACCTAAGCGGGAGGACCGGGGAGCTGTTTTTT

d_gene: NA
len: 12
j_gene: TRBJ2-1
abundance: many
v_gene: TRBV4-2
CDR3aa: CASSQGRNEQFF
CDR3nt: TGTGCCAGCAGCCAAGGTCGCAATGAGCAGTTCTTC

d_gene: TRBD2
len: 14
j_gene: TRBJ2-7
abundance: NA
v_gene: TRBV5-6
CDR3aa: CASSSGTSGHEQYF
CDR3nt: TGTGCCAGCAGTTCCGGGACTAGCGGGCACGAGCAGTACTTC

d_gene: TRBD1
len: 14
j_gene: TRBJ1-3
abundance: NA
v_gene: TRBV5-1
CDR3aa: CASSPGTDGNTIYF
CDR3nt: TGCGCCAGCAGCCCAGGGACAGACGGAAACACCATATATTTT

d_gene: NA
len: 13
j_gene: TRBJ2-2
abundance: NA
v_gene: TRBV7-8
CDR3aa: CASSSKNTGELFF
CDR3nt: TGTGCCAGCAGCTCCAAGAACACCGGGGAGCTGTTTTTT

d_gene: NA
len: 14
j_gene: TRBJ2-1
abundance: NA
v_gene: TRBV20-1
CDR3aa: CSARGSGLYNEQFF
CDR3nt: TGCAGTGCTAGAGGTAGCGGCCTCTACAATGAGCAGTTCTTC

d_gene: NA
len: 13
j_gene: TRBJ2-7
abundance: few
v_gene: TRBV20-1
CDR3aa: CSARALGTYEQYF
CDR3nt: TGCAGTGCCCGGGCCCTGGGGACCTACGAGCAGTACTTC

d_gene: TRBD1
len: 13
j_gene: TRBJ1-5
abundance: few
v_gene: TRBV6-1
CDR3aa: CASSPGGLRPQHF
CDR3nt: TGTGCCAGCAGTCCAGGGGGACTCCGGCCCCAGCATTTT

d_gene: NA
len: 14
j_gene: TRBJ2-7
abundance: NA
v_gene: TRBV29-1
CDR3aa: CSVERAGRPYEQYF
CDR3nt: TGCAGCGTTGAAAGAGCGGGCAGACCCTACGAGCAGTACTTC

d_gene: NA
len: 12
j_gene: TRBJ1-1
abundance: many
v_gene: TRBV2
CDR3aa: CASAPGATEAFF
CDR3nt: TGTGCCAGCGCCCCGGGGGCCACTGAAGCTTTCTTT

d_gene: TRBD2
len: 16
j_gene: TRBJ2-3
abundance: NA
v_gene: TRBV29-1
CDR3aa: CSVEATLAGDTDTQYF
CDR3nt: TGCAGCGTTGAAGCGACCCTAGCGGGAGACACAGATACGCAGTATTTT

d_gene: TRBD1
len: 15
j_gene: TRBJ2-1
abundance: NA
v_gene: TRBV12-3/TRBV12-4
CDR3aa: CASTSTGASYNEQFF
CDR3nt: TGTGCCAGCACCTCGACAGGGGCTTCCTACAATGAGCAGTTCTTC

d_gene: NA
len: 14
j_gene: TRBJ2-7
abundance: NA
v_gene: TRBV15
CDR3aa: CATSRGGASYEQYF
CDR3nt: TGTGCCACCAGCAGAGGAGGGGCCAGCTACGAGCAGTACTTC

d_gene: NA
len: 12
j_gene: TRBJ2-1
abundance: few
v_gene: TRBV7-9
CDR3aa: CASSFGVNEQFF
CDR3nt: TGTGCCAGCAGCTTTGGGGTCAATGAGCAGTTCTTC

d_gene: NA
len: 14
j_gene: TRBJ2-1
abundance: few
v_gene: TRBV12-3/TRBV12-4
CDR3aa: CASSPASSYNEQFF
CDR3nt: TGTGCCAGCAGTCCCGCTAGCTCCTACAATGAGCAGTTCTTC

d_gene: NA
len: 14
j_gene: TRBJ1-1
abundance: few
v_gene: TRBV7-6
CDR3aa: CASSPGRGGTEAFF
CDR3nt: TGTGCCAGCAGCCCTGGCAGGGGAGGCACTGAAGCTTTCTTT

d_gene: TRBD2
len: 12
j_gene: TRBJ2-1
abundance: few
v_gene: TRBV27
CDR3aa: CASTSGYNEQFF
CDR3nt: TGTGCCAGCACTAGCGGGTACAATGAGCAGTTCTTC

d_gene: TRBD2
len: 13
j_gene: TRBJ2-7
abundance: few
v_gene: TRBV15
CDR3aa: CATSGEGSYEQYF
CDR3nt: TGTGCCACCAGTGGGGAGGGCTCCTACGAGCAGTACTTC

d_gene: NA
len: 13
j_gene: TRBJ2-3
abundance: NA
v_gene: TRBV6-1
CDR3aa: CASRLGPPYTQYF
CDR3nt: TGTGCCAGCAGACTGGGTCCTCCGTATACGCAGTATTTT

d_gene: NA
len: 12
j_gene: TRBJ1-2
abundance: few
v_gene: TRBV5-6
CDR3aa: CASSSMGVGYTF
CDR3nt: TGTGCCAGCAGCTCGATGGGGGTTGGCTACACCTTC

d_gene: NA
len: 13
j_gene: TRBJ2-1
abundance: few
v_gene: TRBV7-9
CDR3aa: CASSLGVGNEQFF
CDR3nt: TGTGCCAGCAGCTTAGGGGTGGGGAATGAGCAGTTCTTC

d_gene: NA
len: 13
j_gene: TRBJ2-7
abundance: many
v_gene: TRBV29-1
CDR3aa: CSVVGLKSYEQYF
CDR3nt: TGCAGCGTCGTCGGACTGAAAAGCTACGAGCAGTACTTC

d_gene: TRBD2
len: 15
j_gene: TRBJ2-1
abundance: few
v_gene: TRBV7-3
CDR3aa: CASSYNLAADNEQFF
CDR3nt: TGTGCCAGCAGCTACAATCTAGCGGCCGACAATGAGCAGTTCTTC

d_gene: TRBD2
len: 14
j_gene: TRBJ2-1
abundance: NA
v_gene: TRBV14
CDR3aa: CASSQELAGNEQFF
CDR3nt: TGTGCCAGCAGCCAAGAACTAGCGGGGAATGAGCAGTTCTTC

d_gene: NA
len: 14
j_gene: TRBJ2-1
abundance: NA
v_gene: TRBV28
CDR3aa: CASHSASGDNEQFF
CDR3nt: TGTGCCAGCCATTCAGCTTCGGGCGACAATGAGCAGTTCTTC

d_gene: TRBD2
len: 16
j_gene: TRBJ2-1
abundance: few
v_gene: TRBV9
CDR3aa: CASSVGAGAVYNEQFF
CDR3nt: TGTGCCAGCAGCGTAGGAGCGGGGGCGGTCTACAATGAGCAGTTCTTC

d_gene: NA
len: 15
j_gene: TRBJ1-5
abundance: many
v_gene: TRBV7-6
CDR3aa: CASSLGPGWNQPQHF
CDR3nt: TGTGCCAGCAGCTTGGGGCCAGGTTGGAATCAGCCCCAGCATTTT

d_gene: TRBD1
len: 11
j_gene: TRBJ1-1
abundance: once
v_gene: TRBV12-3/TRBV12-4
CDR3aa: CASSSTGVVFF
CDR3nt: TGTGCCAGCAGTTCGACAGGGGTGGTTTTCTTT

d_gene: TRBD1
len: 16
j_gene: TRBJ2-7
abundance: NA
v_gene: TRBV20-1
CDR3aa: CSAQKIQGAETYEQYF
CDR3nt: TGCAGTGCCCAAAAAATACAGGGGGCGGAAACCTACGAGCAGTACTTC

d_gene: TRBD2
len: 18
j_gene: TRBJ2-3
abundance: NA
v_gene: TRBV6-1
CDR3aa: CASSETGTSGTSTDTQYF
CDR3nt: TGTGCCAGCAGCGAAACCGGGACTAGCGGGACTAGCACAGATACGCAGTATTTT

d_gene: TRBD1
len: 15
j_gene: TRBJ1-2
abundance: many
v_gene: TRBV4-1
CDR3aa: CASSQVGTEAYGYTF
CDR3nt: TGCGCCAGCAGCCAAGTCGGGACAGAAGCCTATGGCTACACCTTC

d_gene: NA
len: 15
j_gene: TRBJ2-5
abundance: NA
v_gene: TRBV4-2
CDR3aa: CASSQDWISRETQYF
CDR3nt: TGTGCCAGCAGCCAAGACTGGATATCCAGAGAGACCCAGTACTTC

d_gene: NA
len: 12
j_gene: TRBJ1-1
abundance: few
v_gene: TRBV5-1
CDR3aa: CASSLVFTWAFF
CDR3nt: TGCGCCAGCAGCTTGGTTTTTACTTGGGCTTTCTTT

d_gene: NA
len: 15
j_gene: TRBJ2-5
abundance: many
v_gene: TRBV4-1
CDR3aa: CASSLLFKLQETQYF
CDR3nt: TGCGCCAGCAGCCTTTTGTTCAAACTACAAGAGACCCAGTACTTC

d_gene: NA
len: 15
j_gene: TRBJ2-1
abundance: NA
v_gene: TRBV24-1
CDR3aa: CATSDPSTRPDEQFF
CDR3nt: TGTGCCACCAGTGATCCATCGACTAGGCCCGATGAGCAGTTCTTC

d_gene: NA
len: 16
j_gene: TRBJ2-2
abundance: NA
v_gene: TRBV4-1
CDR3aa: CASSLTRTANTGELFF
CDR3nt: TGCGCCAGCAGCCTAACCAGGACAGCGAACACCGGGGAGCTGTTTTTT

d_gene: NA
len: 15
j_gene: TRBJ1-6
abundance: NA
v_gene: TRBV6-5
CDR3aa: CASSSKSSYNSPLHF
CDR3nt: TGTGCCAGCAGTTCTAAGAGCTCCTATAATTCACCCCTCCACTTT

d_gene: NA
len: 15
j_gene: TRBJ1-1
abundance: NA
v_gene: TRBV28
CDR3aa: CASSGRQAGGTEAFF
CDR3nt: TGTGCCAGCAGTGGTCGACAGGCCGGCGGAACTGAAGCTTTCTTT

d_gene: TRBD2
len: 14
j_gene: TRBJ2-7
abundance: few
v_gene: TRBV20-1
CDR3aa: CSARASGREYEQYF
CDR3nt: TGCAGTGCTAGAGCTAGCGGGAGGGAATACGAGCAGTACTTC

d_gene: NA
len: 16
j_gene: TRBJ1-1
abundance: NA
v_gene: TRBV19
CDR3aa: CASSIGAGVPNTEAFF
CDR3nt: TGTGCCAGTAGTATCGGGGCGGGGGTCCCGAACACTGAAGCTTTCTTT

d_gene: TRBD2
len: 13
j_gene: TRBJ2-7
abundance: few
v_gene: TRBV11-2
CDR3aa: CASSTSGAGEQYF
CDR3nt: TGTGCCAGCAGCACTAGCGGGGCGGGAGAGCAGTACTTC

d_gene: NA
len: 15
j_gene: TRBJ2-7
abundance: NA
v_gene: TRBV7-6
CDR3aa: CASSLPPGPGHEQYF
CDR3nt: TGTGCCAGCAGCTTACCTCCGGGCCCGGGACACGAGCAGTACTTC